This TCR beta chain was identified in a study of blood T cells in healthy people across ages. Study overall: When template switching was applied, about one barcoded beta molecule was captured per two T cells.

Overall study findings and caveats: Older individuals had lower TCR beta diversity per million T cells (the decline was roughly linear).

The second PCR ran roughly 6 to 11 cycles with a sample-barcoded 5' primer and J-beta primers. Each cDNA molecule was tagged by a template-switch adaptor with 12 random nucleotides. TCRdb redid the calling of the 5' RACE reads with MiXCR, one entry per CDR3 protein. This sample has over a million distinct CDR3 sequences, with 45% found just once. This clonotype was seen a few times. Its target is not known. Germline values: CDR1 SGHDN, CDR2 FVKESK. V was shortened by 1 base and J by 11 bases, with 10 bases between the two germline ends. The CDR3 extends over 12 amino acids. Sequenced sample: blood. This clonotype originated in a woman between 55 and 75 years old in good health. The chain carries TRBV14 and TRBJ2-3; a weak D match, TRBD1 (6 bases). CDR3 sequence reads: CASSQAPGQQYF. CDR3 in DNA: TGTGCCAGCAGCCAAGCTCCGGGACAGCAGTATTTT.